The subject of this entry is one TCR beta chain. The data are from a study of blood T cell repertoires in COVID-19. About the research overall: Samples of COVID-19 (acute and convalescent) were obtained from the United States, Italy and Spain. PBMCs, B-cell-depleted T cells, or T cells were the source of the cDNA or gDNA that made up the material.

The CDR3 totals 17 residues. V was trimmed by 8 bases and J by 3 bases, leaving 26 bases between them. In germline, CDR1 is LGHDT, CDR2 YNNKEL (reference sequence). The assay was immunoSEQ multiplex PCR, and TCRdb's table has in-frame clones only and misses some. The table lists around 170,000 clones, 80% to 90% of them singletons. The source of this sequence is a man in his thirties or forties with active or convalescent COVID-19. Sequencing was done on a sample of peripheral blood. The J gene is TRBJ2-7, the V gene TRBV3-1 (or the pseudogene TRBV3-2); D possibly corresponds to TRBD2 (6 bases). CDR3 region: CASGRNVAPRLFYEQYV. CDR3 DNA sequence: TGTGCCAGCGGGAGGAACGTTGCGCCTAGATTGTTCTACGAGCAGTACGTC.